Presented here are 11 T cell receptor beta chains from one specimen sequenced in a study of blood T cell repertoires in COVID-19. Profiling relied on immunoSEQ multiplex PCR, and the TCRdb table lists in-frame clones only, not all of them. The sample records about 74,000 clones, under 95% being singletons. What was sequenced was peripheral blood. Source of these receptors: a human donor in a cohort sampled during active COVID-19.

This CDR3 is CASSLGLAGGGYPQETQYF. CDR3 in DNA: TGCGCCAGCAGCTTGGGACTAGCGGGCGGTGGATACCCCCAAGAGACCCAGTACTTC. The genes are TRBV5-1 and TRBJ2-5; 10 nucleotides align to TRBD2. The trim removed 0 bases at V and 1 base at J, leaving 12 bases unmatched. This CDR3 contains 19 residues. Germline CDR1 and CDR2: SGHRS and YFSETQ.

This chain joins TRBV15 and TRBJ1-1, with 7 bases identical to TRBD1. Per the germline V gene, CDR1 is LNHNV and CDR2 is YYDKDF (reference sequence). The CDR3 covers 16 residues. The trim removed 1 base at V and 1 base at J, leaving 6 bases unmatched. The CDR3 coding sequence is TGTGCCACCAGCAGAGGAGGGACAGCGAGGAACACTGAAGCTTTCTTT. This sequence encodes CATSRGGTARNTEAFF.

J is TRBJ2-2 and V is TRBV5-6, with TRBD2 matching over 8 bases. Germline V gives CDR1 SGHDT, CDR2 YYEEEE. Trimming removed 3 bases from V and 7 bases from J; junction bases left unmatched: 8. CDR3 length: 15 residues. The CDR3 DNA follows: TGTGCCAGCAGCTATCAGCGGGAGCGGGACGGGGAGCTGTTTTTT. Residues: CASSYQRERDGELFF. The full variable domain, completed using reference TRBV5-6 and TRBJ2-2, is DAGVTQSPTHLIKTRGQQVTLRCSPKSGHDTVSWYQQALGQGPQFIFQYYEEEERQRGNFPDRFSGHQFPNYSSELNVNALLLGDSALYLCASSYQRERDGELFFGEGSRLTVL.

The rearrangement links TRBV30 to TRBJ2-3; D gene unclear. The V gene lost 0 bases and the J gene lost 4 bases, with 8 bases spanning the gap. The CDR3 length is 13 residues. Germline CDR1 GTSNPN, CDR2 SVGIG (reference sequence). CDR3 loop: CAWSVTGSDTQYF. CDR3 in DNA: TGTGCCTGGAGTGTAACCGGGTCAGATACGCAGTATTTT.

The J gene is TRBJ2-7, the V gene TRBV27, with D possibly TRBD2 on 6 matching bases. There are 14 residues in the CDR3. Germline CDR1 and CDR2: MNHEY and SMNVEV (reference sequence). Trimming shortened V by 5 bases and J by 2 bases, and 13 bases separated the two germline ends. The CDR3 DNA reads TGTGCCAGCAGTCGGGGGAGGAGTACCTACGAGCAGTACTTC. It specifies CASSRGRSTYEQYF.

The V gene is TRBV7-9, the J gene TRBJ2-7; TRBD2 aligns across 8 bases. From germline, CDR1 is SEHNR and CDR2 FQNEAQ (reference sequence). This CDR3 is 15 amino acids long. With V trimmed by 5 bases and J by 3 bases, 9 bases remained unmatched. CDR3 loop: CASSQSGSSFYEQYF. CDR3 sequence (DNA): TGTGCCAGCAGCCAAAGCGGGAGTAGTTTCTACGAGCAGTACTTC.

A single count supports this clone. This sequence joins TRBV6-6 and TRBJ2-7; D remains ambiguous. The CDR3 has 15 amino acids. V lost 0 bases, J lost 7 bases, and 16 bases lay in between. CDR1 and CDR2 from the germline V gene are MNHNY and SVGAGI (reference sequence). CDR3 DNA sequence: TGTGCCAGCAGTTACTCAGATAAAGCTGTGAGTGAGCAGTACTTC. Residues: CASSYSDKAVSEQYF.

The chain recombines TRBV4-1 with TRBJ1-5, with TRBD1 matching over 10 bases. CDR3 size: 16 residues. V was clipped by 4 bases and J by 2 bases; unmatched bases: 5. From germline, CDR1 is MGHRA and CDR2 YSYEKL. CDR3 in DNA: TGCGCCAGCAGCCTCATGACAGGGGGCGGCAATCAGCCCCAGCATTTT. Protein sequence: CASSLMTGGGNQPQHF.

The rearrangement links TRBV4-3 to TRBJ1-3, with D unclear. V lost 0 bases, J lost 0 bases, and 9 bases lay in between. Germline V CDR1 and CDR2: LGHNA, YSLEER. The length of the CDR3 is 16 residues. The chain's CDR3 is CASSQDERSSGNTIYF. Here the CDR3 DNA reads TGCGCCAGCAGCCAAGACGAACGGAGCTCTGGAAACACCATATATTTT.

This chain joins TRBV5-1 and TRBJ2-7; the D gene is possibly TRBD2 (6 bases). The V and J ends lost 4 bases and 4 bases respectively, with 18 bases between them. The CDR3 runs 15 residues. Looked up from germline, CDR1 is SGHRS and CDR2 is YFSETQ. The CDR3 region is CASSAGPAGSYEQYF. CDR3 nucleotide sequence: TGCGCCAGCAGCGCGGGACCCGCCGGGAGTTACGAGCAGTACTTC.

The V call is TRBV28, the J call TRBJ2-1; 10 bases are a match to TRBD2. Trimming took 5 bases from V and 6 from J; bases not matched to a gene: 7. Germline V lookup: CDR1 MDHEN, CDR2 SYDVKM. The CDR3 is 15 residues long. CDR3 DNA sequence: TGTGCCAGCAGTGCGGCTAGCGGGAGAGGCAATGAGCAGTTCTTC. Encoded protein: CASSAASGRGNEQFF.